This T cell receptor (delta chain) was captured in a study of gamma-delta T cells after stem cell transplantation. TCRdb processed the RT-PCR reads again with the CATT caller. This table holds 11,000 to 15,000 delta-chain clones, roughly 34% found once. The sample consisted of gamma-delta T cells. This clonotype was sampled from a human donor. It is not recorded whose cells these are; they may come from a transplant donor.

In DNA, the CDR3 is TGTGCCTGTGACACGTACTGCTACACCGATAAACTCATCTTT. Translation: CACDTYCYTDKLIF. This chain joins TRDV2 and TRDJ1, with no clear D. The V gene's germline CDR1 is GEAIGNYY and CDR2 EKD. The ends were cut back, 1 base at V and 0 bases at J, with 8 bases in the middle. The CDR3 consists of 14 residues.